This T cell receptor beta chain was obtained from a study of Graves' ophthalmopathy and Graves' hyperthyroidism. This clonotype was seen more than once but under ten times. Amplification targeted the TCR beta CDR3 regions, with RNA transcripts as the source material. Scientists carried out first-round RT-PCR using HTBI primers and then a second-round multiplex PCR. TCRdb reanalysed the multiplex PCR reads using MiXCR and keeps one entry per CDR3 protein. The sample holds 600,000 to 700,000 distinct CDR3 sequences, over 40% seen once. Trimming cost V 3 bases and J 4 bases, with 12 bases left between them. The CDR3 totals 14 residues. Excluded: other autoimmune disease, uncontrolled infection, pregnancy or lactation.

Sequenced input: peripheral blood. The sequence was obtained from an adult man with Graves' ophthalmopathy. This chain links TRBV12-3 or TRBV12-4 with TRBJ2-5, with D possibly TRBD2 on 5 matching bases. The CDR3 sequence: CASSLVRGPETQYF. Written as DNA, the CDR3 is TGTGCCAGCAGTTTGGTGAGAGGGCCAGAGACCCAGTACTTC.